The T cell receptor (beta chain) described here comes from a study of T-cell reconstitution after alpha-beta-depleted transplantation in children. During its preparation, the TCRbeta library received unique molecular identifiers. TCRdb ran MiXCR on the PCR reads and lists one entry per CDR3 protein. The data hold around 680,000 distinct CDR3 sequences, with around 17% observed a single time. The clonotype comes from a human donor who donated a stem cell graft to a child with acute myeloid leukemia. The sequenced sample was PBMCs from the stem cell graft donor, obtained from the stem cell graft.

The CDR3 loop reads CASSFSYNRGNTIYF. The DNA of the CDR3 is TGTGCCAGCAGTTTTTCCTATAATCGTGGAAACACCATATATTTT. V gene TRBV6-5 combines with J gene TRBJ1-3, with unresolved D. Between the trimmed V and J ends, which lost 4 bases and 3 bases, there was a span of 13 bases. Germline V gene lookup returns CDR1 MNHEY and CDR2 SVGAGI. This CDR3 contains 15 residues.